Each of the 32 T cell receptor beta chains below was sequenced from the same sample in a study of T cell responses to AZD1222 COVID-19 vaccine. Sequenced by immunoSEQ multiplex PCR; TCRdb stores in-frame clones only, minus some. The profile covers 150,000 to 200,000 clones, with 94% appearing a single time and 9.2% taken by the ten largest. The source material was peripheral blood, sampled on day 0 of AZD1222 vaccination. These TCRs come from an adult in good health.

This chain links TRBV21-1 with TRBJ2-7. TRBV21-1 is a pseudogene segment. The CDR3 extends over 14 amino acids. CDR3 amino acids: CASSSRTERNEQYF. Written as DNA, the CDR3 is TGTGCCAGCAGCTCGAGGACGGAGCGCAACGAGCAGTACTTC.

The chain links TRBV6-5 to TRBJ2-2; D is possibly TRBD2 (5 bases). V was shortened by 8 bases and J by 1 base, with 14 bases between the two germline ends. The CDR3 sequence is 15 residues long. Germline V lookup: CDR1 MNHEY, CDR2 SVGAGI. CDR3 in DNA: TGTGCCAGCGGCTGGAGGACGGTGAACACCGGGGAGCTGTTTTTT. Translated, it gives CASGWRTVNTGELFF.

The rearrangement uses TRBV19 and TRBJ1-5, with D unclear. Trimming left V 3 bases short and J 3 bases short, with 12 bases between. This CDR3 is built from 15 residues. Germline CDR1 LNHDA, CDR2 SQIVND (reference sequence). The DNA for the CDR3 is TGTGCCAGTAGTATGGGTAGTGGTGCCAATCAGCCCCAGCATTTT. Encoded protein: CASSMGSGANQPQHF.

CDR3 protein: CASSLGLGVDTQYF. The CDR3 DNA follows: TGTGCCAGCAGCCTCGGCCTAGGCGTTGATACGCAGTATTTT. This rearrangement joins TRBV14 to TRBJ2-3; D call uncertain. Per germline, CDR1 SGHDN and CDR2 FVKESK. V lost 4 bases, J lost 6 bases, and 14 bases lay in between. This CDR3 is 14 amino acids long.

The chain joins TRBV5-8 to TRBJ1-5, with D unclear. Between the trimmed V and J ends, which lost 0 bases and 9 bases, there was a span of 7 bases. This CDR3 is built from 12 residues. The germline V gene has CDR1 SGHTS and CDR2 YDEGEE. The DNA of the CDR3 is TGTGCCAGCAGCTTGGTCCGAGGGCCCCAGCATTTT. It specifies CASSLVRGPQHF. Based on the CDR3 plus reference TRBV5-8 and TRBJ1-5, the full variable domain is EAGVTQSPTHLIKTRGQQATLRCSPISGHTSVYWYQQALGLGLQFLLWYDEGEERNRGNFPPRFSGRQFPNYSSELNVNALELEDSALYLCASSLVRGPQHFGDGTRLSIL.

V is TRBV5-6 and J is TRBJ1-5; D ambiguous. Germline V gene data show CDR1 as SGHDT and CDR2 as YYEEEE. The CDR3 is 15 residues long. Trimming shortened V by 0 bases and J by 5 bases, and 12 bases separated the two germline ends. CDR3 nucleotide sequence: TGTGCCAGCAGCTTGGCCCCGGCCAGCGATCAGCCCCAGCATTTT. It is translated as CASSLAPASDQPQHF.

J is TRBJ2-5 and V is TRBV7-8, with 12 positions matching TRBD1. The CDR3 consists of 16 residues. CDR1 is SGHVS, CDR2 FQNEAQ, per germline. Trimming cost V 5 bases and J 5 bases; bases outside gene matches: 9. As DNA, the CDR3 is TGTGCCAGCAGCCCCGGGACAGGGGGCTGGGGGGAGACCCAGTACTTC. Its translation is CASSPGTGGWGETQYF.

The chain is built from TRBV29-1 and TRBJ2-2, with TRBD1 matching 9 bases. The CDR3 has 13 amino acids. CDR1 and CDR2 from the germline V gene are SQVTM and ANQGSEA. The V gene end was trimmed by 3 bases and the J gene end by 6 bases; junction bases not matched to a gene: 2. The CDR3 loop is CSVEDRGAGELFF. CDR3 bases: TGCAGCGTTGAGGACAGGGGTGCCGGGGAGCTGTTTTTT.

This sequence joins TRBV5-8 and TRBJ2-4; 7 nucleotides line up with TRBD1. The CDR3 loop spans 15 amino acids. V shed 5 bases and J 3 bases; nucleotides not matched to a gene: 8. Germline-derived CDR1 and CDR2 are SGHTS and YDEGEE. CDR3 residues: CASSGQEDHKNIQYF. The CDR3 nucleotides read TGTGCCAGCAGTGGACAGGAGGACCACAAAAACATTCAGTACTTC.

V usage is TRBV15 and J usage is TRBJ2-1; D may be TRBD1 (7 bases). V lost 1 base and J 4 bases, leaving 11 bases between the germline ends. CDR1 is LNHNV, CDR2 YYDKDF, per germline (reference sequence). The CDR3 is 15 residues long. The CDR3 here is CATSRGRGPYNEQFF. CDR3 nucleotide sequence: TGTGCCACCAGCAGAGGGAGGGGGCCGTACAATGAGCAGTTCTTC.

The DNA for the CDR3 is TGTGCCAGCAGCGGACAGGGCGGAAACACCATATATTTT. This translates into CASSGQGGNTIYF. This chain uses TRBV7-9 with TRBJ1-3, with 8 positions matching TRBD1. Germline CDR1 SEHNR, CDR2 FQNEAQ (reference sequence). V trimming: 5 bases; J trimming: 4 bases; junction bases outside the gene matches: 1. CDR3 size: 13 residues. The variable domain in full, with the rest retrieved from reference TRBV7-9 and TRBJ1-3, is DTGVSQNPRHKITKRGQNVTFRCDPISEHNRLYWYRQTLGQGPEFLTYFQNEAQLEKSRLLSDRFSAERPKGSFSTLEIQRTEQGDSAMYLCASSGQGGNTIYFGEGSWLTVV.

This clone has more than one count but fewer than ten. CDR3 coding DNA: TGTGCCAGCACCTCGGTAGACGGGGAGCTGTTTTTT. This translates into CASTSVDGELFF. The chain carries TRBV11-2 and TRBJ2-2; no reliable D call. The length of the CDR3 is 12 residues. CDR1 is SGHAT, CDR2 FQNNGV, per germline. Trimming left V 7 bases short and J 7 bases short, with 10 bases between.

The J gene is TRBJ1-6, the V gene TRBV6-5, with D perhaps matching TRBD1 (6 bases). V was pared by 8 bases and J by 14 bases, with 19 bases between. Per germline, CDR1 MNHEY and CDR2 SVGAGI. The CDR3 length is 13 residues. CDR3 sequence: CASHTGGAVTLHF. CDR3 sequence (DNA): TGTGCCAGCCATACGGGGGGGGCAGTCACCCTCCACTTT.

This chain connects TRBV15 to TRBJ2-3; no definite D call. Trimming shortened V by 4 bases and J by 5 bases, and 16 bases separated the two germline ends. The CDR3 spans 15 residues. Germline loops: CDR1 LNHNV, CDR2 YYDKDF (reference sequence). The CDR3: CATSTPLRIVDTQYF. As DNA, the CDR3 is TGTGCCACCAGCACCCCCCTCCGAATAGTAGATACGCAGTATTTT.

The chain carries TRBV2 and TRBJ2-7, with 14 bases fitting TRBD2. The germline gives CDR1 SNHLY, CDR2 FYNNEI. V gave up 6 bases and J gave up 6 bases; unmatched junction bases: 7. This CDR3 contains 15 residues. The CDR3 DNA sequence: TGTGCCAGCAGCGGGCTTGGACTAGCGGGAGGCGAGCAGTACTTC. Protein: CASSGLGLAGGEQYF.

The gene calls are TRBV15 and TRBJ2-2, with 8 bases lining up with TRBD2. Germline CDR1 LNHNV, CDR2 YYDKDF (reference sequence). The junction had 10 bases not matched to a gene; V was cut back by 9 bases and J by 4 bases. CDR3 length equals 15 residues. CDR3 sequence: CATCREGLSTGELFF. The CDR3 DNA sequence: TGTGCCACTTGCCGGGAGGGCCTTAGCACCGGGGAGCTGTTTTTT.

The chain couples TRBV2 to TRBJ1-2, with D tentatively TRBD1 (5 bases). The CDR3 extends over 13 amino acids. The V gene's germline CDR1 is SNHLY and CDR2 FYNNEI. Trimming cost V 9 bases and J 8 bases, with 19 bases left between them. The CDR3 DNA reads as TGTGCCAGTACAATCGGGGCCTCTCGAGGCTACACCTTC. Encoded protein: CASTIGASRGYTF.

This chain connects TRBV28 to TRBJ2-5; TRBD2 might be the D (5 bases). CDR3 length: 13 residues. Per germline, CDR1 MDHEN and CDR2 SYDVKM. Between the trimmed V and J ends, which lost 5 bases and 5 bases, there was a span of 12 bases. CDR3: CASSPGFKETQYF. DNA for the CDR3: TGTGCCAGCAGTCCGGGGTTCAAGGAGACCCAGTACTTC.

The J gene is TRBJ2-7, the V gene TRBV7-9; 7 nucleotides align to TRBD2. The germline V gene encodes CDR1 SEHNR and CDR2 FQNEAQ (reference sequence). The V gene end was trimmed by 1 base and the J gene end by 5 bases; junction bases not matched to a gene: 8. This CDR3 region has 15 residues. The CDR3 spells CASSLVGLAENEQYF. DNA of the CDR3: TGTGCCAGCAGCTTAGTAGGGCTAGCGGAGAACGAGCAGTACTTC.

The chain links TRBV5-5 to TRBJ1-5, with TRBD1 matching over 9 bases. Germline loops: CDR1 SGHKS, CDR2 YYEKEE (reference sequence). Germline trimming cut 5 bases from V and 7 bases from J; bases unmatched to any gene: 7. The CDR3 is 14 amino acids. CDR3 protein: CASRETGGGQPQHF. DNA of the CDR3: TGTGCCAGCAGGGAGACAGGGGGTGGCCAGCCCCAGCATTTT.

The chain uses TRBV7-9 and TRBJ2-1, with 8 positions matching TRBD1. The CDR3 contains 15 residues. Germline CDR1 SEHNR, CDR2 FQNEAQ (reference sequence). The ends lost 4 bases at V and 8 bases at J; junction bases unmatched: 10. CDR3 sequence reads: CASSSPGQALDEQFF. Written as DNA, the CDR3 is TGTGCCAGCAGCTCTCCGGGACAGGCATTGGATGAGCAGTTCTTC.

V usage is TRBV30 and J usage is TRBJ1-5, with D perhaps matching TRBD1 (6 bases). The length of the CDR3 is 15 residues. The V and J ends lost 3 bases and 5 bases respectively, with 17 bases between them. Germline assignment: CDR1 GTSNPN and CDR2 SVGIG (reference sequence). CDR3 amino acids: CAWSSRGARDQPQHF. The CDR3 coding sequence is TGTGCCTGGAGCTCAAGGGGGGCCCGAGATCAGCCCCAGCATTTT.

This chain joins TRBV19 and TRBJ1-5, with D perhaps matching TRBD1 (5 bases). CDR1 and CDR2 (germline): LNHDA, SQIVND (reference sequence). The CDR3 is 14 residues long. The germline V and J ends were trimmed by 10 bases and 3 bases, with 16 bases remaining between them. DNA of the CDR3: TGTGCCACAAGATGGAGGGGCCCCAATCAGCCCCAGCATTTT. This codes for CATRWRGPNQPQHF.

V is TRBV9 and J is TRBJ2-3; no clear D gene. In germline, CDR1 is SGDLS, CDR2 YYNGEE. Trimming pared 0 bases from V and 4 bases from J, leaving 9 bases between. This CDR3 comprises 14 residues. CDR3: CASSVAHSPDTQYF. In DNA, the CDR3 is TGTGCCAGCAGCGTAGCTCATAGCCCAGATACGCAGTATTTT.

The chain combines TRBV24-1 with TRBJ2-2; 7 bases map to TRBD1. This CDR3 region has 15 residues. With 9 bases clipped from V and 1 base from J, the junction kept 7 bases outside the gene matches. The germline V gene encodes CDR1 KGHDR and CDR2 SFDVKD. CDR3 region: CATPGQEVNTGELFF. As DNA, the CDR3 is TGTGCCACCCCCGGACAGGAAGTGAACACCGGGGAGCTGTTTTTT.

The chain combines TRBV11-2 with TRBJ2-1, with D perhaps matching TRBD1 or TRBD2 (5 bases each). The V gene lost 5 bases and the J gene lost 3 bases, with 17 bases spanning the gap. CDR3 length: 16 amino acids. Per the germline V gene, CDR1 is SGHAT and CDR2 is FQNNGV. The CDR3 sequence is CASSQRVGELYNEQFF. In DNA form, the CDR3 reads TGTGCCAGCAGCCAAAGGGTGGGGGAGCTCTACAATGAGCAGTTCTTC.

The V call is TRBV7-9, the J call TRBJ1-5; no reliable D call. The germline V gene has CDR1 SEHNR and CDR2 FQNEAQ (reference sequence). This CDR3 contains 12 residues. V lost 1 base and J 7 bases, leaving 5 bases between the germline ends. The CDR3 spells CASSLGRQPQHF. The CDR3 nucleotides read TGTGCCAGCAGCTTAGGGAGGCAGCCCCAGCATTTT.

The rearrangement links TRBV28 to TRBJ2-7; 7 nucleotides match TRBD2. This CDR3 is 19 amino acids long. Germline V gene data show CDR1 as MDHEN and CDR2 as SYDVKM. Losses at the gene ends were 2 bases for V and 3 bases for J; bases not matched to a gene: 19. The CDR3 DNA reads TGTGCCAGCAGTTTACCCCCCCCTAGCGGCGAGTGGAGTCTCTACGAGCAGTACTTC. Translating it yields CASSLPPPSGEWSLYEQYF.

This chain links TRBV3-1 (or the pseudogene TRBV3-2) with TRBJ2-3; D unclear. The CDR3 extends over 12 amino acids. Germline V lookup: CDR1 LGHDT, CDR2 YNNKEL (reference sequence). The V and J ends lost 6 bases and 0 bases respectively, with 4 bases between them. This CDR3 is CASRASTDTQYF. The CDR3 nucleotides are TGTGCCAGCAGAGCTAGCACAGATACGCAGTATTTT.

The CDR3 region has the DNA TGTGCCAGCAGCTTATCCAGCGGGAACTCCTACAATGAGCAGTTCTTC. Its translation is CASSLSSGNSYNEQFF. The V and J genes are TRBV11-3 and TRBJ2-1; 7 bases agree with TRBD2. V lost 2 bases and J lost 0; bases outside the gene matches: 4. This CDR3 is 16 amino acids long. Per the germline V gene, CDR1 is SGHNT and CDR2 is YENEEA.

The V call is TRBV28, the J call TRBJ1-1, with D tentatively TRBD1 (5 bases). Germline V gene lookup returns CDR1 MDHEN and CDR2 SYDVKM. The V gene lost 8 bases and the J gene lost 6 bases, with 16 bases spanning the gap. The length of the CDR3 is 13 residues. DNA of the CDR3: TGTGCCAGCCCTTCGCGGGGGAAGTCTGAAGCTTTCTTT. Protein product: CASPSRGKSEAFF.

The chain links TRBV7-9 to TRBJ1-5; D is ambiguous. Between the trimmed V and J ends, which lost 5 bases and 6 bases, there was a span of 11 bases. The CDR3 contains 13 residues. The germline CDR1 and CDR2 sequences are SEHNR and FQNEAQ (reference sequence). CDR3 bases: TGTGCCAGCAGCCAAAAGGCCGGTCAGCCCCAGCATTTT. Encoded protein: CASSQKAGQPQHF.